The 23 T cell receptor beta chains given below trace back to one sample, sequenced in a study of naive CD8 T cells in extremely preterm neonates. Some clones are missing from TCRdb's copy, which holds only in-frame ones; the method was immunoSEQ multiplex PCR. The table has a few thousand clones, approximately 97% seen once. Elective cesarean births at roughly 35-43 weeks, without labor or membrane rupture, supplied the cord blood. The specimen was naive CD8+ T cells from cord blood. The origin of the receptors is a newborn in good health.

The J gene is TRBJ1-2, the V gene TRBV29-1; 12 bases agree with TRBD1. CDR1 SQVTM and CDR2 ANQGSEA come from the germline V gene. This CDR3 comprises 14 residues. The J segment lost 4 bases and the V segment lost 7 bases, leaving 7 bases of the junction unmatched. CDR3 sequence reads: CSGTGTGGSYGYTF. CDR3 nucleotides: TGCAGCGGTACCGGGACAGGGGGCAGCTATGGCTACACCTTC.

The chain combines TRBV7-2 with TRBJ2-5; the match to TRBD1 covers 9 bases. The CDR3 contains 14 residues. V trimming: 2 bases; J trimming: 5 bases; junction bases outside the gene matches: 3. The germline V gene encodes CDR1 SGHTA and CDR2 FQGNSA. The CDR3 spells CASSLTGGLETQYF. The CDR3 DNA reads TGTGCCAGCAGCTTAACAGGGGGCCTGGAGACCCAGTACTTC.

This clone was picked up one time. The CDR3 spells CASSLSASSSYEQYF. CDR3 coding DNA: TGTGCCAGCAGTTTGAGCGCGTCGAGCTCCTACGAGCAGTACTTC. V gene TRBV28 combines with J gene TRBJ2-7, with no clear D. This CDR3 region has 15 residues. Trimming left V 3 bases short and J 0 bases short, with 12 bases between. Germline loops: CDR1 MDHEN, CDR2 SYDVKM.

The rearrangement links TRBV4-1 to TRBJ2-1, with 12 bases that match TRBD2. The CDR3 sequence is 15 residues long. After removal of 1 base from V and 7 bases from J, the junction contained 2 bases not matched to a gene. The germline CDR1 and CDR2 sequences are MGHRA and YSYEKL. Written as DNA, the CDR3 is TGCGCCAGCAGCCAAGGACTAGCGGGGGTTAATGAGCAGTTCTTC. It encodes CASSQGLAGVNEQFF.

The gene calls are TRBV19 and TRBJ2-1, with TRBD2 identical over 10 bases. V lost 7 bases, J lost 4 bases, and 10 bases stayed unmatched. There are 16 residues in the CDR3. Per the germline V gene, CDR1 is LNHDA and CDR2 is SQIVND (reference sequence). The CDR3 protein is CASIPSSGSAYNEQFF. DNA of the CDR3: TGTGCCAGTATTCCTTCTAGCGGGAGCGCATACAATGAGCAGTTCTTC.

This clone was detected only once. The gene calls are TRBV4-3 and TRBJ2-1, with 12 bases lining up with TRBD2. Germline V gene data show CDR1 as LGHNA and CDR2 as YSLEER. With V trimmed by 0 bases and J by 4 bases, 4 bases remained unmatched. The CDR3 totals 17 residues. CDR3 in amino acids: CASSQDPGLAGYNEQFF. The CDR3 DNA reads TGCGCCAGCAGCCAAGATCCGGGACTAGCGGGTTACAATGAGCAGTTCTTC.

The chain's CDR3 is CASSISDLAGPYEQYF. DNA of the CDR3: TGTGCCAGTAGTATTTCGGACCTAGCGGGCCCGTACGAGCAGTACTTC. The chain combines TRBV19 with TRBJ2-7, with 8 bases lining up with TRBD2. V trimming: 3 bases; J trimming: 4 bases; junction bases outside the gene matches: 11. This CDR3 comprises 16 residues. Germline V gene data show CDR1 as LNHDA and CDR2 as SQIVND (reference sequence). Full variable domain (outside the CDR3, taken from reference TRBV19 and TRBJ2-7): DGGITQSPKYLFRKEGQNVTLSCEQNLNHDAMYWYRQDPGQGLRLIYYSQIVNDFQKGDIAEGYSVSREKKESFPLTVTSAQKNPTAFYLCASSISDLAGPYEQYFGPGTRLTVT.

The chain has TRBV5-4 and TRBJ1-4, with 8 bases fitting TRBD1. The V gene end was trimmed by 0 bases and the J gene end by 7 bases; junction bases not matched to a gene: 11. This CDR3 region has 17 residues. Germline V gene lookup returns CDR1 SGHNT and CDR2 YYREEE (reference sequence). CDR3 amino acids: CASSLAGAGGEGEKLFF. The CDR3 nucleotides are TGTGCCAGCAGCTTGGCCGGGGCAGGGGGCGAAGGTGAAAAACTGTTTTTT.

The chain couples TRBV25-1 to TRBJ2-5; D not certain. The J call is in doubt because the DNA end fits TRBJ2-7 better. Germline CDR1 is MGHDK and CDR2 is SYGVNS. This CDR3 is built from 11 residues. The chain's CDR3 is CASSDTYEQYF. DNA for the CDR3: TGTGCCAGCAGTGACACCTACGAGCAGTACTTC.

This chain joins TRBV9 and TRBJ2-5; a possible D gene is TRBD1 (6 bases). This CDR3 has 16 amino acids. In germline, CDR1 is SGDLS, CDR2 YYNGEE. Trimming removed 0 bases at V and 5 bases at J, with 17 bases between. The DNA for the CDR3 is TGTGCCAGCAGCGTAGATAACCGAGGTCAGGGGGAGACCCAGTACTTC. Amino acid sequence: CASSVDNRGQGETQYF.

The V and J genes are TRBV5-4 and TRBJ2-3, with 15 bases identical to TRBD2. Unmatched junction bases numbered 9, after V lost 3 bases and J lost 4 bases. There are 18 residues in the CDR3. Germline V gene sequence: CDR1 SGHNT, CDR2 YYREEE (reference sequence). CDR3 DNA sequence: TGTGCCAGCAGCTCAGGACTAGCGGGAGGGCCGAGGGCAGATACGCAGTATTTT. Residues: CASSSGLAGGPRADTQYF.

The rearrangement joins TRBV2 to TRBJ2-3; TRBD2 is a possible D gene (5 bases). Trimming left V 1 base short and J 2 bases short, with 10 bases between. Germline CDR1 SNHLY, CDR2 FYNNEI. The CDR3 runs 15 residues. Here the CDR3 DNA reads TGTGCCAGCAGTGAAGACAGCGGACTCACAGATACGCAGTATTTT. Its translation is CASSEDSGLTDTQYF.

This clone showed up just once. This chain uses TRBV5-5 with TRBJ1-5; possible D gene TRBD1, 5 bases. Germline lookup yields CDR1 SGHKS and CDR2 YYEKEE (reference sequence). Between the trimmed V and J ends, which lost 4 bases and 2 bases, there was a span of 10 bases. There are 14 residues in the CDR3. Here the CDR3 reads CASSNGGGNQPQHF. The DNA for the CDR3 is TGTGCCAGCAGCAATGGGGGGGGCAATCAGCCCCAGCATTTT.

There are a few counts of this clone. This rearrangement joins TRBV5-6 to TRBJ2-7; D is ambiguous. Trimming pared 0 bases from V and 6 bases from J, leaving 4 bases between. The CDR3 runs to 11 residues. In germline, CDR1 is SGHDT, CDR2 YYEEEE. CDR3 protein: CASSLAGEQYF. DNA for the CDR3: TGTGCCAGCAGCTTGGCCGGCGAGCAGTACTTC.

This chain joins TRBV4-3 and TRBJ2-7, with D possibly matching TRBD1 (6 bases). The V gene lost 2 bases and the J gene lost 5 bases, with 13 bases spanning the gap. From germline, CDR1 is LGHNA and CDR2 YSLEER. This CDR3 has 14 amino acids. This CDR3 is CASSQYRGGNEQYF. The DNA for the CDR3 is TGCGCCAGCAGCCAATATAGAGGGGGAAACGAGCAGTACTTC.

J is TRBJ2-3 and V is TRBV13; weak D call: TRBD1 (5 bases). V was cut by 3 bases and J by 0 bases, with 16 bases left in between. The CDR3 runs to 17 residues. The germline CDR1 and CDR2 sequences are PRHDT and FYEKMQ (reference sequence). CDR3 bases: TGTGCCAGCAGCTTTGGTCAGGGTCAGTTTAGCACAGATACGCAGTATTTT. It is translated as CASSFGQGQFSTDTQYF.

This sequence joins TRBV19 and TRBJ2-1; no clear D gene. The germline V gene has CDR1 LNHDA and CDR2 SQIVND (reference sequence). The CDR3 spans 15 residues. Trimming pared 3 bases from V and 1 base from J, leaving 10 bases between. In nucleotides, the CDR3 is TGTGCCAGTAGTATCTCGCCTAGTTCCTACAATGAGCAGTTCTTC. Translation gives CASSISPSSYNEQFF. The full variable domain, with the rest looked up from reference TRBV19 and TRBJ2-1, is DGGITQSPKYLFRKEGQNVTLSCEQNLNHDAMYWYRQDPGQGLRLIYYSQIVNDFQKGDIAEGYSVSREKKESFPLTVTSAQKNPTAFYLCASSISPSSYNEQFFGPGTRLTVL.

In DNA, the CDR3 is TGTGCCAGCAGTTACTGGGAAACAGGGGAAAAGTATGGCTACACCTTC. Its translation is CASSYWETGEKYGYTF. This sequence joins TRBV6-6 and TRBJ1-2; 7 nucleotides match TRBD1. The trim removed 1 base at V and 5 bases at J, leaving 10 bases unmatched. Per the germline V gene, CDR1 is MNHNY and CDR2 is SVGAGI (reference sequence). The CDR3 sequence is 16 residues long.

The chain has TRBV2 and TRBJ2-6; 12 nucleotides line up with TRBD2. CDR3 length: 16 residues. The junction had 6 bases not matched to a gene; V was cut back by 11 bases and J by 1 base. The germline gives CDR1 SNHLY, CDR2 FYNNEI. CDR3 in amino acids: CAARGTSGSGANVLTF. CDR3 bases: TGTGCCGCCAGGGGGACTAGCGGGTCTGGGGCCAACGTCCTGACTTTC.

This chain connects TRBV6-5 to TRBJ1-1; D is uncertain. Looked up from germline, CDR1 is MNHEY and CDR2 is SVGAGI. The CDR3 runs 12 residues. Trimming left V 10 bases short and J 0 bases short, with 9 bases between. The CDR3 sequence: CATLRLNTEAFF. As DNA, the CDR3 is TGTGCCACCCTAAGATTGAACACTGAAGCTTTCTTT.

The J gene is TRBJ2-7, the V gene TRBV2; TRBD2 matches at 9 bases. Germline V gene data show CDR1 as SNHLY and CDR2 as FYNNEI. This CDR3 has 14 residues. V shed 8 bases, J shed 2 bases, and the junction held 7 bases outside the gene matches. The CDR3 DNA reads TGTGCCAGCCTTAGTCTAGCGGGGACCTACGAGCAGTACTTC. Protein sequence: CASLSLAGTYEQYF.

J is TRBJ1-3 and V is TRBV4-3; unclear D gene. The germline V gene encodes CDR1 LGHNA and CDR2 YSLEER. The CDR3 runs to 13 residues. The ends were cut back, 7 bases at V and 0 bases at J, with 7 bases in the middle. The CDR3 reads CASTEGSGNTIYF. In DNA form, the CDR3 reads TGCGCCAGCACGGAGGGCTCTGGAAACACCATATATTTT.

V is TRBV30 and J is TRBJ1-5; the D is unclear. The length of the CDR3 is 14 residues. The germline V gene has CDR1 GTSNPN and CDR2 SVGIG (reference sequence). The V end lost 0 bases, the J end lost 5 bases, and 11 bases lay between the germline ends. The CDR3 DNA follows: TGTGCCTGGAGTGTACTGCACTCGGATCAGCCCCAGCATTTT. Translating it yields CAWSVLHSDQPQHF.